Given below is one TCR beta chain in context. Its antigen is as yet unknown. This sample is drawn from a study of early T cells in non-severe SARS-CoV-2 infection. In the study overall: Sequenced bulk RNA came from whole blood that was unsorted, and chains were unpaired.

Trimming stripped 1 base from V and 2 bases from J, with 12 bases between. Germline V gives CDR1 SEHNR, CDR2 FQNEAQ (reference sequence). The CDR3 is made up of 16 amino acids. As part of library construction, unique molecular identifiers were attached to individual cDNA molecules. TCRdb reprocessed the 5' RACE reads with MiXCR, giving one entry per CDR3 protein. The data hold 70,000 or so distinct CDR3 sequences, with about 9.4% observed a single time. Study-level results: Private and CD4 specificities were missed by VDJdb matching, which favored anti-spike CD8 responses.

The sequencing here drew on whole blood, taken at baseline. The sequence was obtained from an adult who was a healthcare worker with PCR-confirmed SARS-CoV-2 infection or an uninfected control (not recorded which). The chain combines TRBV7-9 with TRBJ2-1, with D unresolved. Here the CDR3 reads CASSLEARVAYNEQFF. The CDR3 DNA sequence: TGTGCCAGCAGCTTAGAGGCACGGGTAGCCTACAATGAGCAGTTCTTC. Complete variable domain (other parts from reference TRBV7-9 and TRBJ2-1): DTGVSQNPRHKITKRGQNVTFRCDPISEHNRLYWYRQTLGQGPEFLTYFQNEAQLEKSRLLSDRFSAERPKGSFSTLEIQRTEQGDSAMYLCASSLEARVAYNEQFFGPGTRLTVL.